This T cell receptor beta chain was observed in a study of blood T cell repertoires in COVID-19 (dated by TCRdb to between 2020 and 2021). For the wider study: Samples covering the acute and convalescent phases of COVID-19 were provided by collaborators in the United States, Italy and Spain. Subjects who had been exposed to COVID-19, were actively infected with it, or had recovered from it provided the deeply sampled blood TCRbeta repertoires that made up the dataset. The repertoires were made available in a free public database intended to serve as a resource for research on the immune response to SARS-CoV-2. The prospective study material was composed of cDNA or gDNA derived from T cells, B-cell-depleted T cells, or PBMCs. Nearly every sample came with metadata listing a de-identified subject ID, COVID-19 status, age in years and sex. The samples were drawn from the first 160 participants of the ongoing ImmuneRACE study and from some 1,300 subjects provided by 6 global collaborators. Where available, HLA class I and class II types were obtained from metadata supplied by the sample provider rather than from assay-based typing. Here is what the overall study found, with its caveats: The amount of clinical and demographic metadata varied by source and participant and was provided uncurated.

Participants in the prospective study were enrolled through a virtual design, were aged roughly 18 to 95 years, and lived in about 25 United States geographic areas. Cohort assignment in the prospective study relied on participant-reported clinical history from a screening survey and a study questionnaire. Mobile phlebotomists in the prospective study collected whole blood, serum and a nasopharyngeal or oropharyngeal swab from every participant. Prospective study participants could optionally give additional blood draws and questionnaires over an approximately 2-month period. Prospective study blood samples were shipped either frozen or at room temperature before DNA extraction. The CDR3 has 15 amino acids, counting the end cysteine and phenylalanine. Only CDR3 DNA is held: 45 bases, read in frame from base 1. CDR1 MGHDK and CDR2 SYGVNS are derived from the germline V gene. Trimming leaves V shorter by 6 bases and J shorter by 5 bases, with the junction holding 9 bases beyond the gene matches.

TCRbeta CDR3 regions were amplified from genomic DNA using the immunoSEQ Assay, a bias-controlled multiplex PCR. In the source study's methods: Nucleated cell counts per sample were estimated from amplification of reference gene primers within the assay. To quantify the absolute abundance of each unique TCRbeta CDR3 rearrangement, sequence reads were collapsed and filtered. For each sample, productive Simpson clonality was calculated as the square root of Simpson's diversity index across productive rearrangements. The table was pulled from immuneACCESS by TCRdb, which kept in-frame rearrangements only. Such tables lose some clones; where checked, under half of the loss comes from unresolved V genes, and the rest has no known cause. V and J calls and clone size are given by that table; D and trimming were obtained from the DNA. Across this sample there are 200,000 to 300,000 clones, with approximately 86% seen only once. Of the sample, around 3% is held by the ten largest clones.

Regarding this clone: Its recognized antigen is unknown. The input lacks base qualities; no much larger clone sits a single base away.

What was sequenced was PBMCs or T cells enriched from blood (not recorded which). This clonotype originated in a woman between 40 and 55 years old with acute COVID-19. This chain is built from TRBV25-1 and TRBJ2-2, and 7 bases in between align with TRBD1. The CDR3 amino acid sequence is: CASRGPPTGTGELFF. The nucleotide sequence is given as TGTGCCAGCAGGGGACCTCCGACAGGGACCGGGGAGCTGTTTTTT.